Sequencing of this T cell receptor beta chain was carried out in a study of shared clonotypes between healthy human individuals. Study summary: CD4 naive cells filled three plates per donor, CD4 memory three, CD8 naive two and CD8 memory one.

A word on this clone: The antigen is not known.

Germline V gene sequence: CDR1 SQVTM, CDR2 ANQGSEA. The CDR3 runs to 12 residues. 200 to 250 ng DNA, approximately 30,000 T cell genomes, went into each sorted-subset replicate PCR. Clones were sequenced by immunoSEQ multiplex PCR, and TCRdb holds only the in-frame ones, with some missing. Here the sample spans about 2.4 million clones, 93% being singletons. Study results and caveats: Estimated richness values were generally larger in naive subsets than in memory subsets. How much donors shared clonotypes was expected to be affected by sequencing depth.

This TCR was sampled from a man aged 18 to 30 in good health. Some clones in this sample may be carry-over from other donors' samples. Sequencing was performed on naive CD4+ T cells from PBMCs. Subset denoted: CD45RA+ positively selected. V and J are TRBV29-1 and TRBJ2-5; D is perhaps TRBD1 (5 bases). TRBJ2-7 explains the end of the DNA better; the J call may be wrong. CDR3 nucleotide sequence: TGCAGCGTTAGCCGGACACCCTACGAGCAGTACTTC. As protein: CSVSRTPYEQYF.